A single T cell receptor beta chain is shown here with its context. The antigen is undetermined. Trimming took 6 bases from V and 4 from J, leaving 9 bases between them. This CDR3 spans 13 amino acids. Germline V gene sequence: CDR1 SGHTA, CDR2 FQGTGA. This specimen belongs to a study of T-cell memory formation after mild COVID-19. Across the study: Clustering of TCRs was largely donor specific. Study results and caveats: CD8+ contracting clones occupied EMRA, while CD4+ ones occupied mainly CM and EM. Prior to infection, memory already included some responding clones, suggesting cross-reactive memory joined.

With constant-segment primers, 5'RACE yielded cDNA libraries of TCR alpha and TCR beta that carried sample barcodes and UMIs. TCRdb re-called the 5' RACE reads through MiXCR, storing one row per CDR3 protein. The repertoire includes some 290,000 distinct CDR3 sequences, about 16% of them detected once, and 22% sits in the top ten. This TCR was recovered from a man in his late teens or twenties who had mild COVID-19 (a few samples of this study predate the infection). Cell type and time point are not known. The chain recombines TRBV7-3 with TRBJ2-2; maybe TRBD2 (6 bases). Sequencing was done on a sample of PBMCs or a T cell subset sorted from them (not recorded which). This CDR3 reads CASRPGSTGELFF. The CDR3 DNA reads as TGTGCCAGCAGACCCGGGAGCACCGGGGAGCTGTTTTTT.